The clone carrying this TCR beta chain showed up just a few times. Its antigen remains unidentified. This sample stems from a study of CD8+ T cells in alopecia areata. Background on the study: Patients received oral tofacitinib, 5 to 10 mg twice daily, for moderate-to-severe alopecia areata.

The treatment: oral pan-JAK inhibitor, 5-10 mg twice daily. There are 15 residues in the CDR3. Trimming shortened V by 6 bases and J by 4 bases, and 18 bases separated the two germline ends. Germline V gives CDR1 MNHEY, CDR2 SVGAGI. Whole-study findings and limits: Higher clonality than in normal scalp was seen in lesional scalp, especially alopecia totalis/universalis. How baseline CD8+ expansion relates to response remains uncertain (there was one nonresponder). Many of the expanded lesional clones endured in scalp and blood while on tofacitinib.

Following RNA extraction, reverse transcription yielded cDNA that acted as the sequencing template. Using immunoSEQ multiplex PCR, the repertoire was profiled, and TCRdb retains in-frame clones only, with some absent. The table lists roughly 250,000 clones, 60% of them singletons. The V and J genes are TRBV6-5 and TRBJ1-1; D gene ambiguous. This receptor was identified in a human donor with alopecia areata. Specimen: CD4+ T cells sorted from blood, collected around week 52, from a patient treated with tofacitinib. The CDR3 DNA reads as TGTGCCAGCAGCCGCCCCTTTGTCTTCGGCACTGAAGCTTTCTTT. Protein sequence: CASSRPFVFGTEAFF.